The sequence of this T cell receptor beta chain was determined in a study of T-cell reconstitution after alpha-beta-depleted transplantation in children. The study, taken as a whole, reports: After one year, T-cell counts and TCRbeta diversity mostly came from new T cells.

The authors prepared the TCRbeta library with unique molecular identifiers. TCRdb analysed the PCR reads with MiXCR anew, one entry per CDR3 protein. This table holds under 750,000 distinct CDR3 sequences, 20% to 25% found once. About this clonotype itself: Its specificity is unknown.

Trimming took off 0 bases at V and 8 bases at J, with 9 bases between the two ends. CDR3 size: 13 residues. Looked up from germline, CDR1 is SGHRS and CDR2 is YFSETQ. This TCR was sampled from a boy under two years old who had a stem cell transplant for acute myeloid leukemia, so the T cells may come from the graft donor. The V and J genes are TRBV5-1 and TRBJ2-1; tentatively, D is TRBD1 (5 bases). Sequenced material: PBMCs, mostly from graft donor cells, taken 360 days after TCRalphabeta/CD19-depleted stem cell transplant. CDR3 sequence reads: CASSLARGDEQFF. The CDR3 bases are TGCGCCAGCAGCTTGGCTAGGGGCGATGAGCAGTTCTTC.